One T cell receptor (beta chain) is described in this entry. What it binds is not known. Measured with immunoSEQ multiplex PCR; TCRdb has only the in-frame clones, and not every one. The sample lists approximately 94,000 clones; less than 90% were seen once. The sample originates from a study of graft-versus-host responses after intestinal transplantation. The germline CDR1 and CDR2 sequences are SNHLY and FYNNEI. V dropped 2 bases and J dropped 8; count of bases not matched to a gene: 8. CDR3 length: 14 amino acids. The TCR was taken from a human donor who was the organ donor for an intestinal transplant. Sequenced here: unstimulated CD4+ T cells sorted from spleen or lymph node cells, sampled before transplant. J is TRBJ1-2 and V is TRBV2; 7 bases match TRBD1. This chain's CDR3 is CASSEQGGTGGYTF. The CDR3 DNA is TGTGCCAGCAGTGAACAGGGGGGTACGGGCGGCTACACCTTC.